One TCR beta chain is described in this entry. No antigen is known for it. This entry is derived from a study of response to subunit inactivated influenza vaccine. Broader study findings: The authors offered the suggestion that each seasonal influenza vaccination recruits few new T cells.

TCRdb re-called the RT-PCR reads with MiXCR, one entry per CDR3 protein. The sample lists a few hundred thousand distinct CDR3 sequences, about 14% seen once, with approximately 10% in the top ten. The junction had 8 bases not matched to a gene; V was cut back by 6 bases and J by 7 bases. Per the germline V gene, CDR1 is SQVTM and CDR2 is ANQGSEA. The CDR3 consists of 13 residues. Specimen: PBMCs from blood, collected roughly 12 days after vaccination. The sequence was obtained from a man between 45 and 60 years old who received an inactivated influenza vaccine. V is TRBV29-1 and J is TRBJ2-2; 7 bases are a match to TRBD1. DNA of the CDR3: TGCAGCGTGAGGACAGGTCTACTCGGGGAGCTGTTTTTT. This sequence encodes CSVRTGLLGELFF.